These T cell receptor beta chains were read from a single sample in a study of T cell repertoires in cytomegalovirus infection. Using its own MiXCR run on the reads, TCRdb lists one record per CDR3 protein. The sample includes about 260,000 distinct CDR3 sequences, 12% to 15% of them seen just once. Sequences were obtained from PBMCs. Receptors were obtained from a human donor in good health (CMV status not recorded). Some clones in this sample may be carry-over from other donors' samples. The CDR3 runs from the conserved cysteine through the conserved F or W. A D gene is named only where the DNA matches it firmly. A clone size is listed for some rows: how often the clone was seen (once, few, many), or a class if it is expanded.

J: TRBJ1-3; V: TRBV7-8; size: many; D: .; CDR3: CASSLGDTIYF
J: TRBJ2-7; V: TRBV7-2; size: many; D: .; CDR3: CASSLAQGVEQYF
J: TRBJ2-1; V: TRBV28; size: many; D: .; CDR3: CASRLRLRTYNEQFF
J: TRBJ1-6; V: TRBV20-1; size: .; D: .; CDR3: CSAPVGAGVDSPLHF
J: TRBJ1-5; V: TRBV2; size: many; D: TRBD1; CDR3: CASSEQTGVVQPQHF
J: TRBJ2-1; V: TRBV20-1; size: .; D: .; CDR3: CSASWEQTYNEQFF
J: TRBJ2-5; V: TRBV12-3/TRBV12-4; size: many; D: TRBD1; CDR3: CASRSGTARLTQYF
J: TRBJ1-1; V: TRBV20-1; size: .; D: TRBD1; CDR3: CSAREQGGDTEAFF
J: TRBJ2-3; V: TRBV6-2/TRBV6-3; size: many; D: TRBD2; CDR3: CASSYPLAGVVTDTQYF
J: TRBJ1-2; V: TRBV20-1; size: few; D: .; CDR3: CSAIANYGYTF
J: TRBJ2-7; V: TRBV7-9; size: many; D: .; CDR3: CASSPYLGPSPYEQYF
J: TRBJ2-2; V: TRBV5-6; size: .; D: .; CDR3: CASSWDVANTGELFF
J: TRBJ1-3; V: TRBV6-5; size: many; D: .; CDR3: CASSYEADYSGNTIYF
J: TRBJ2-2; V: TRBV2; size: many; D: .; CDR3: CANSGRVSNTGELFF
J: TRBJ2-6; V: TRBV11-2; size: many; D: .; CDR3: CASSFRVLSGANVLTF
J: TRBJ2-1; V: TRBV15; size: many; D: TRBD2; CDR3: CATSRVSSGRAVPYNEQFF
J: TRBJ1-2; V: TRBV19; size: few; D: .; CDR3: CASSIAGGYGYTF
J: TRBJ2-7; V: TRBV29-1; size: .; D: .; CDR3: CSVAGTQNSYEQYF
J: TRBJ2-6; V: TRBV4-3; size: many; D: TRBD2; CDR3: CASSQFPGLAGSGANVLTF
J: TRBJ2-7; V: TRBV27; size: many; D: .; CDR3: CASRPEFSSYEQYF
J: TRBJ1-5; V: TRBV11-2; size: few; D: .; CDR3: CASSLRWNQPQHF
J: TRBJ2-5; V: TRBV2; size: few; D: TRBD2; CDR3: CASSEGTSGGQTQYF
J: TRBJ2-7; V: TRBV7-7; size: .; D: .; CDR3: CASSPTELGEQYF
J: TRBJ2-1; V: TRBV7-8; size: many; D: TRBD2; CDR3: CASSSYRLAGGNYNEQFF
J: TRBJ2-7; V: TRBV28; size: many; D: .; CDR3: CASTPENSAVYEQYF
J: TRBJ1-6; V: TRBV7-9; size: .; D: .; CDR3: CASSQQDYNSPLHF
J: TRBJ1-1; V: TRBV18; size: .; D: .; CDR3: CASSPPGQGFSAEAFF
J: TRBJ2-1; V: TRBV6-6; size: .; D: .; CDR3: CASRDRAPYYNEQFF
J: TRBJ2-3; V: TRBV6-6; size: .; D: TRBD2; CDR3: CASSYWRTSGMNTQYF
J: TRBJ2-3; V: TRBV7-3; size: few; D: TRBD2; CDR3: CASSLMYRGADTQYF
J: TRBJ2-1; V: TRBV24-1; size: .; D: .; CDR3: CATSDPGYEQFF
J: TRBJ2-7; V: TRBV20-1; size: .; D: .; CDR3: CSASKGGSYEQYF
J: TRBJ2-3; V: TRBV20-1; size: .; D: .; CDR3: CSALQPLGTDTQYF
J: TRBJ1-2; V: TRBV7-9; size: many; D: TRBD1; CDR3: CASSFQSNTGADGYTF
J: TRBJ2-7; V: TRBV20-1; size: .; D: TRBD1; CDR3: CSASRDRLYEQYF
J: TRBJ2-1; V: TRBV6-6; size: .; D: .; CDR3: CASSYLANTAAYNEQFF
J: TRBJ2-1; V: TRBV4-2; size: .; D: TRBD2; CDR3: CASNQSSGSGRDEQFF
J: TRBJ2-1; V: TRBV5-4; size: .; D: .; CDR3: CASRWGSVTKSGEQFF
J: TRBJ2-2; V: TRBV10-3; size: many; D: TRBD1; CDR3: CAIRGTANTGELFF
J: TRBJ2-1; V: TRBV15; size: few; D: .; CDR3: CATSTRTGPYNEQFF
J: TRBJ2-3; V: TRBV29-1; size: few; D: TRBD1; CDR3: CSGEGLPGGLSDTQYF
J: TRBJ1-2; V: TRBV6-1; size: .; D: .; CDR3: CATKTAANYGYTF
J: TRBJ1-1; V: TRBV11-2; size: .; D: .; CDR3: CASSRGGLNTEAFF
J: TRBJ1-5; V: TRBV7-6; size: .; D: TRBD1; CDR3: CASSSWTGNNQPQHF
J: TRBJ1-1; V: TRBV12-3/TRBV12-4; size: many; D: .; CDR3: CASSFMVAWTEAFF
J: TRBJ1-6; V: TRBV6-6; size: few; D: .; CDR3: CASSYSAAINSPLHF
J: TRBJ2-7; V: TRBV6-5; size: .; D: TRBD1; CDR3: CASSYSSGTVSYEQYF
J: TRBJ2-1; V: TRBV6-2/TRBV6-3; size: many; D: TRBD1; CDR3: CASRQGQYNEQFF
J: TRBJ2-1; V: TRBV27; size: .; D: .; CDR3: CASSFRGGVSYNGQFF
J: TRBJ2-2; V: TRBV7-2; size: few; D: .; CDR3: CASSPGRLTNTGELFF
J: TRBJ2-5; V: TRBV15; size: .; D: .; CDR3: CATSRTAEETQYF
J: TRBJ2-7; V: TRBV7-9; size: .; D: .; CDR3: CASSLAPYEQYF
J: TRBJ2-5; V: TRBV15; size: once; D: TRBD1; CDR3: CATSRERTGNQETQYF
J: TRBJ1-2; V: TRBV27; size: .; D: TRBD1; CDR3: CATMTGQGKFGYTF
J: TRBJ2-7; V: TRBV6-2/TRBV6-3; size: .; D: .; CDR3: CASSDNYEQYF
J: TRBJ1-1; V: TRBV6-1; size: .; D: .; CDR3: CASSATSRGNTEAFF
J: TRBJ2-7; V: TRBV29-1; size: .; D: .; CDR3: CSVLGRAYEQYF
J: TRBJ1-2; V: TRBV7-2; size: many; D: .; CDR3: CASSLVVRLSDGYTF
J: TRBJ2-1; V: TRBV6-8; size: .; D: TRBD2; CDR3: CASRPGGLAGGREFF